The 27 T cell receptor beta chains given below trace back to one sample, sequenced in a study of response to subunit inactivated influenza vaccine. TCRdb reprocessed the RT-PCR reads with MiXCR, giving one entry per CDR3 protein. The sample yields approximately 680,000 distinct CDR3 sequences, 15% to 17% seen once. Sequencing used PBMCs from blood, obtained about 12 days after vaccination. All receptors come from a man in his fifties or sixties who received an inactivated influenza vaccine.

The chain recombines TRBV6-5 with TRBJ2-7; D unresolved. Trimming took 2 bases from V and 4 from J, leaving 12 bases between them. CDR1 is MNHEY, CDR2 SVGAGI, per germline. The length of the CDR3 is 14 residues. CDR3 bases: TGTGCCAGCAGTTACGTGGATTCACAATACGAGCAGTACTTC. Its protein is CASSYVDSQYEQYF.

This clonotype was recorded at least ten times. The rearrangement links TRBV4-1 to TRBJ2-5; D assignment may be TRBD1 or TRBD2 (5 bases each). The CDR3 contains 13 residues. The germline gives CDR1 MGHRA, CDR2 YSYEKL. V was trimmed by 1 base and J by 5 bases, leaving 8 bases between them. The chain's CDR3 is CASSQVGVETQYF. The CDR3 bases are TGCGCCAGCAGCCAAGTGGGGGTGGAGACCCAGTACTTC.

This chain joins TRBV6-2 or TRBV6-3 and TRBJ2-3; perhaps TRBD2 as D (6 bases). Trimming removed 4 bases at V and 4 bases at J, with 27 bases between. The CDR3 sequence is 19 residues long. From germline, CDR1 is MNHEY and CDR2 SVGEGT. CDR3 in amino acids: CASSSPETRNWSSADTQYF. Written as DNA, the CDR3 is TGTGCCAGCAGTTCTCCAGAGACTAGAAATTGGTCCAGTGCAGATACGCAGTATTTT.

This chain uses TRBV7-9 with TRBJ2-1; D assignment may be TRBD1 or TRBD2 (5 bases each). Between the trimmed V and J ends, which lost 5 bases and 0 bases, there was a span of 14 bases. The length of the CDR3 is 16 residues. From germline, CDR1 is SEHNR and CDR2 FQNEAQ (reference sequence). The CDR3 bases are TGTGCCAGCAGCCCCCTAGGGGCGGGCTCCTACAATGAGCAGTTCTTC. It yields the protein CASSPLGAGSYNEQFF. The entire variable domain, with the rest obtained from reference TRBV7-9 and TRBJ2-1, is as follows: DTGVSQNPRHKITKRGQNVTFRCDPISEHNRLYWYRQTLGQGPEFLTYFQNEAQLEKSRLLSDRFSAERPKGSFSTLEIQRTEQGDSAMYLCASSPLGAGSYNEQFFGPGTRLTVL.

This clonotype came up many times. V gene TRBV6-5 combines with J gene TRBJ2-1; 12 positions agree with TRBD2. The CDR3 is 14 amino acids. With V trimmed by 2 bases and J by 15 bases, 8 bases remained unmatched. The germline V gene encodes CDR1 MNHEY and CDR2 SVGAGI. The CDR3 here is CASSYVLAGGPLFF. CDR3 nucleotides: TGTGCCAGCAGTTACGTTCTAGCGGGAGGGCCTCTGTTCTTC.

This clonotype came up a few times. The V gene is TRBV28, the J gene TRBJ2-1, with 15 positions matching TRBD2. Germline CDR1 is MDHEN and CDR2 is SYDVKM. Germline trimming cut 7 bases from V and 2 bases from J; bases unmatched to any gene: 6. The CDR3 has 17 residues. CDR3 in DNA: TGTGCCAGCATTGGGACTAGCGGGAGGTGGGCCTACAATGAGCAGTTCTTC. It encodes CASIGTSGRWAYNEQFF.

Ten or more counts support this clonotype. The V and J genes are TRBV29-1 and TRBJ2-3, with 10 bases identical to TRBD2. With 6 bases clipped from V and 6 bases from J, the junction kept 6 bases outside the gene matches. The CDR3 has 13 amino acids. CDR1 is SQVTM, CDR2 ANQGSEA, per germline. CDR3 DNA sequence: TGCAGCGTGTTACTAGCGGGAATCGATACGCAGTATTTT. This translates into CSVLLAGIDTQYF.

This clonotype has more than one count but fewer than ten. V and J are TRBV18 and TRBJ2-3; TRBD1 matches 8 bases. The germline gives CDR1 KGHSH, CDR2 LQKENI. V dropped 8 bases and J dropped 4; count of bases not matched to a gene: 8. This CDR3 comprises 14 residues. CDR3 in amino acids: CASTDRGISDTQYF. CDR3 bases: TGTGCCAGCACAGACAGGGGAATCTCAGATACGCAGTATTTT.

The count of this clonotype is one. The chain employs TRBV11-3 and TRBJ1-5; weak D call: TRBD1 (6 bases). The ends were cut back, 5 bases at V and 0 bases at J, with 17 bases in the middle. The CDR3 is made up of 17 amino acids. Per germline, CDR1 SGHNT and CDR2 YENEEA. CDR3 region: CASSPRSGGGSNQPQHF. CDR3 in DNA: TGTGCCAGCAGCCCTAGGTCCGGAGGGGGTAGCAATCAGCCCCAGCATTTT.

The V gene is TRBV4-3, the J gene TRBJ1-2; 8 bases match TRBD1. The V segment lost 3 bases and the J segment 7 bases; nucleotides outside the gene matches: 7. The CDR3 length is 14 residues. Germline CDR1 LGHNA, CDR2 YSLEER. The CDR3 is CASSHEQGAVGYTF. CDR3 sequence (DNA): TGCGCCAGCAGCCACGAGCAGGGGGCGGTTGGCTACACCTTC.

V usage is TRBV12-5 and J usage is TRBJ2-1; D not resolved. Trimming took 0 bases from V and 6 from J, leaving 9 bases between them. Germline values: CDR1 LGHNT, CDR2 FRNRAP. The CDR3 loop spans 14 amino acids. CDR3 bases: TGTGCTAGTGGTTTGGTTCCTCAACTCAATGAGCAGTTCTTC. This encodes CASGLVPQLNEQFF.

The rearrangement links TRBV28 to TRBJ2-7; TRBD2 might be the D (6 bases). Germline V CDR1 and CDR2: MDHEN, SYDVKM. Trimming took 3 bases from V and 5 from J, leaving 14 bases between them. This CDR3 is 14 amino acids long. DNA of the CDR3: TGTGCCAGCAGTTTTAGGGCAGGGAGGAACGAGCAGTACTTC. It yields the protein CASSFRAGRNEQYF.

The chain has TRBV2 and TRBJ2-1; 9 bases fit TRBD1. The CDR3 is made up of 13 amino acids. V was pared by 6 bases and J by 8 bases, with 5 bases of the junction left unmatched. CDR1 is SNHLY and CDR2 is FYNNEI in the germline V gene. CDR3 bases: TGTGCCAGCAGCGGGACAGGGACCCATGAGCAGTTCTTC. It encodes CASSGTGTHEQFF.

This chain links TRBV4-3 with TRBJ2-2, with 7 bases lining up with TRBD2. From germline, CDR1 is LGHNA and CDR2 YSLEER. There are 15 residues in the CDR3. Trimming removed 4 bases from V and 1 base from J; junction bases left unmatched: 3. DNA of the CDR3: TGCGCCAGCAGCCCGACTAGCCAGAACACCGGGGAGCTGTTTTTT. The encoded protein is CASSPTSQNTGELFF.

This sequence joins TRBV3-1 and TRBJ2-2, with TRBD2 matching over 9 bases. V shed 4 bases, J shed 2 bases, and the junction held 14 bases outside the gene matches. CDR1 is LGHDT, CDR2 YNNKEL, per germline (reference sequence). The CDR3 is made up of 19 amino acids. The CDR3 loop is CASSPPSGLARPNTGELFF. DNA for the CDR3: TGTGCCAGCAGCCCCCCCTCGGGACTAGCCAGACCCAACACCGGGGAGCTGTTTTTT.

This clonotype was detected a few times. V usage is TRBV20-1 and J usage is TRBJ2-5; 13 bases are shared with TRBD2. The CDR3 runs 15 residues. Trimming removed 7 bases from V and 5 bases from J; junction bases left unmatched: 10. Germline V gene lookup returns CDR1 DFQATT and CDR2 SNEGSKA (reference sequence). CDR3: CSGRGLAGRKETQYF. CDR3 nucleotide sequence: TGCAGTGGCAGGGGACTAGCGGGAAGAAAGGAGACCCAGTACTTC.

The chain recombines TRBV9 with TRBJ2-7, with D perhaps TRBD2 (5 bases). V was shortened by 3 bases and J by 6 bases, with 16 bases between the two germline ends. CDR1 SGDLS and CDR2 YYNGEE come from the germline V gene. The CDR3 extends over 14 amino acids. The CDR3 DNA is TGTGCCAGCAGCGCGAGGGAGCCCGACCGCGAGCAGTACTTC. Amino acids: CASSAREPDREQYF.

This clonotype has a handful of counts. V and J are TRBV20-1 and TRBJ2-5; 9 bases match TRBD2. Per the germline V gene, CDR1 is DFQATT and CDR2 is SNEGSKA (reference sequence). V gave up 6 bases and J gave up 5 bases; unmatched junction bases: 10. The CDR3 runs to 14 residues. CDR3 residues: CSAPESGGWETQYF. The DNA of the CDR3 is TGCAGTGCCCCAGAGAGCGGGGGGTGGGAGACCCAGTACTTC.

There are a few counts of this clonotype. The chain recombines TRBV19 with TRBJ2-1; 14 bases align to TRBD2. The J segment lost 6 bases and the V segment lost 5 bases, leaving 3 bases of the junction unmatched. CDR1 LNHDA and CDR2 SQIVND come from the germline V gene (reference sequence). This CDR3 is built from 15 residues. As DNA, the CDR3 is TGTGCCAGTAGTGGACTAGCGGGGGGTGTCAATGAGCAGTTCTTC. Translation: CASSGLAGGVNEQFF.

On this clonotype: The junction shows a germline mismatch at one end, possibly a read error. The chain joins TRBV6-1 to TRBJ1-2, with D hard to call. Germline lookup yields CDR1 MNHNS and CDR2 SASEGT. The CDR3 is 10 residues long. The CDR3 nucleotides read TGTGCCAGCAGTGAAGAGCCCCTCGCTTTC. Amino acid sequence: CASSEEPLAF.

This clonotype showed up just a few times. The chain has TRBV7-2 and TRBJ2-3; D is unclear. The CDR3 consists of 13 residues. The V gene's germline CDR1 is SGHTA and CDR2 FQGNSA. V shed 3 bases and J shed 2 bases, with 6 bases lying between them. For the CDR3, the DNA is TGTGCCAGCAGCTTCATCTACACAGATACGCAGTATTTT. Amino acid sequence: CASSFIYTDTQYF.

For the CDR3, the DNA is TGTGCCACCAGGATATTACTGGGACAAGAGACCCAGTACTTC. Translation gives CATRILLGQETQYF. The chain uses TRBV7-9 and TRBJ2-5, with unresolved D. Germline V gene data show CDR1 as SEHNR and CDR2 as FQNEAQ (reference sequence). With 10 bases removed from V and 2 bases from J, the gap between germline ends came to 17 bases. This CDR3 is built from 14 residues.

In this sample, this clonotype turned up a few times. The chain recombines TRBV10-3 with TRBJ2-1; 9 nucleotides match TRBD1. The CDR3 consists of 12 residues. CDR1 and CDR2 (germline): ENHRY, SYGVKD. V trimming: 10 bases; J trimming: 7 bases; junction bases outside the gene matches: 5. The CDR3 DNA follows: TGTGCCAGCAAACAGGGGGCGAATGAGCAGTTCTTC. Protein product: CASKQGANEQFF.

Regarding this clonotype: An end of the junction does not agree with germline; a read error may underlie this. The V gene is TRBV18, the J gene TRBJ2-5, with 10 bases fitting TRBD2. This CDR3 is 16 amino acids long. Germline V lookup: CDR1 KGHSH, CDR2 LQKENI. In nucleotides, the CDR3 is TGTGCCAGCTTACCACGAGCGGGAGGGTCCTCGGAGACCCAGTACTTC. It encodes CASLPRAGGSSETQYF.

V usage is TRBV7-9 and J usage is TRBJ2-5, with TRBD2 as a possible D gene (6 bases). The CDR3 is made up of 17 amino acids. The germline V and J ends were trimmed by 2 bases and 1 base, with 17 bases remaining between them. Germline CDR1 is SEHNR and CDR2 is FQNEAQ (reference sequence). The DNA of the CDR3 is TGTGCCAGCAGCTTAATAGGAGGGGCCCCGGCCCAAGAGACCCAGTACTTC. Protein product: CASSLIGGAPAQETQYF.

V is TRBV12-3 or TRBV12-4 and J is TRBJ2-1; no clear D gene. Trimming left V 6 bases short and J 9 bases short, with 9 bases between. There are 11 residues in the CDR3. This CDR3 is CASRGKVEQFF. For the CDR3, the DNA is TGTGCCAGCAGGGGGAAGGTTGAGCAGTTCTTC.

This clonotype was observed a few times. The rearrangement joins TRBV7-2 to TRBJ1-2; TRBD1 agrees at 10 bases. V shed 5 bases and J 8 bases; nucleotides not matched to a gene: 11. The CDR3 has 15 amino acids. CDR1 and CDR2 (germline): SGHTA, FQGNSA. The CDR3 sequence is CASSLDRGRQSGYTF. The CDR3 region has the DNA TGTGCCAGCAGCCTCGACAGGGGGCGTCAATCCGGCTACACCTTC. Drawing the rest from reference TRBV7-2 and TRBJ1-2, the complete variable domain is GAGVSQSPSNKVTEKGKDVELRCDPISGHTALYWYRQSLGQGLEFLIYFQGNSAPDKSGLPSDRFSAERTGGSVSTLTIQRTQQEDSAVYLCASSLDRGRQSGYTFGSGTRLTVV.